The 5 T cell receptor beta chains presented below share a single source sample, sequenced in a study of technical replicates of blood from a few donors. Some clones are missing from TCRdb's copy, which holds only in-frame ones; the method was immunoSEQ multiplex PCR. The sample lists tens of thousands of clones, roughly 89% occurring once. The source material was T cells isolated from PBMCs. The receptors stem from a human donor in good health.

This chain connects TRBV9 to TRBJ2-1; perhaps TRBD1 as D (5 bases). This CDR3 has 14 amino acids. Deletions cut 3 bases from V and 9 bases from J, with 16 bases between. Germline V gene data show CDR1 as SGDLS and CDR2 as YYNGEE. The CDR3 reads CASSERGSLGEQFF. In DNA, the CDR3 is TGTGCCAGCAGCGAAAGGGGATCTCTTGGTGAGCAGTTCTTC.

The chain uses TRBV27 and TRBJ1-5; D possibly corresponds to TRBD1 (6 bases). With 8 bases removed from V and 2 bases from J, the gap between germline ends came to 13 bases. CDR1 MNHEY and CDR2 SMNVEV come from the germline V gene (reference sequence). There are 14 residues in the CDR3. CDR3 in amino acids: CASGNRAGNQPQHF. The CDR3 region has the DNA TGTGCCAGCGGAAACAGGGCCGGCAATCAGCCCCAGCATTTT.

The chain has TRBV5-1 and TRBJ2-3, with TRBD2 matching over 10 bases. The V segment lost 0 bases and the J segment 2 bases; nucleotides outside the gene matches: 3. CDR3 length: 16 amino acids. The germline gives CDR1 SGHRS, CDR2 YFSETQ. The chain's CDR3 is CASSLVLAGFTDTQYF. The CDR3 DNA is TGCGCCAGCAGCTTGGTACTAGCGGGATTCACAGATACGCAGTATTTT.

The chain has TRBV11-2 and TRBJ2-2, with 10 bases identical to TRBD2. This CDR3 spans 16 amino acids. Germline trimming cut 4 bases from V and 5 bases from J; bases unmatched to any gene: 7. Germline CDR1 and CDR2: SGHAT and FQNNGV. CDR3 bases: TGTGCCAGCAGCTCAAGACTAGCGGGCTTAACCGGGGAGCTGTTTTTT. Translating it yields CASSSRLAGLTGELFF.

The CDR3 spells CASLISHNYNEQFF. Written as DNA, the CDR3 is TGTGCCAGCCTAATTTCCCATAACTACAATGAGCAGTTCTTC. This sequence joins TRBV6-1 and TRBJ2-1, with D unresolved. Germline V gene sequence: CDR1 MNHNS, CDR2 SASEGT. CDR3 size: 14 residues. Trimming cost V 8 bases and J 3 bases, with 14 bases left between them.